These 13 T cell receptor beta chains were sequenced from one sample in a study of cytomegalovirus exposure and HLA in healthy donors. Both 60 Vbeta primers and 13 Jbeta primers went into the PCR. Profiling relied on immunoSEQ multiplex PCR, and the TCRdb table lists in-frame clones only, not all of them. The data hold roughly 120,000 clones, with over 75% observed a single time. The sample was PBMCs. The receptors were sampled from a woman between 18 and 29 years old in good health and CMV-seronegative.

The rearrangement joins TRBV7-9 to TRBJ2-3; 7 nucleotides agree with TRBD2. This CDR3 is built from 15 residues. Germline values: CDR1 SEHNR, CDR2 FQNEAQ (reference sequence). Germline trimming cut 1 base from V and 2 bases from J; bases unmatched to any gene: 3. CDR3 sequence: CASSLGGSYTDTQYF. The CDR3 DNA sequence: TGTGCCAGCAGCTTAGGCGGGAGCTACACAGATACGCAGTATTTT.

The chain couples TRBV7-9 to TRBJ1-3, with unresolved D. CDR3 length: 12 amino acids. Germline V CDR1 and CDR2: SEHNR, FQNEAQ (reference sequence). V shed 1 base and J shed 8 bases, with 6 bases lying between them. The CDR3 region is CASSLDRDTIYF. CDR3 in DNA: TGTGCCAGCAGCTTAGATCGAGACACCATATATTTT.

This sequence joins TRBV4-1 and TRBJ1-1, with D possibly TRBD1 on 5 matching bases. The germline CDR1 and CDR2 sequences are MGHRA and YSYEKL. This CDR3 region has 14 residues. V lost 8 bases and J 0 bases, leaving 13 bases between the germline ends. The CDR3 DNA is TGCGCCAGCGGACGGGGGTTAATGAACACTGAAGCTTTCTTT. This sequence encodes CASGRGLMNTEAFF.

The rearrangement links TRBV5-8 to TRBJ2-7, with D tentatively TRBD1 (5 bases). Between the trimmed V and J ends, which lost 3 bases and 4 bases, there was a span of 11 bases. The germline gives CDR1 SGHTS, CDR2 YDEGEE. This CDR3 comprises 13 residues. CDR3 sequence reads: CASSWDQGYEQYV. CDR3 DNA: TGTGCCAGCAGCTGGGATCAGGGTTACGAGCAGTACGTC.

This chain links TRBV6-5 with TRBJ2-2, with D possibly being TRBD2 (6 bases). V was trimmed by 2 bases and J by 5 bases, leaving 9 bases between them. Germline loops: CDR1 MNHEY, CDR2 SVGAGI. There are 14 residues in the CDR3. CDR3 region: CASSYGGLTGELFF. Written as DNA, the CDR3 is TGTGCCAGCAGTTACGGAGGGCTGACCGGGGAGCTGTTTTTT.

The CDR3 nucleotides read TGTGCCAGCAGTTATGGGACAGGGGAGACCCAGTACTTC. Its translation: CASSYGTGETQYF. The V gene is TRBV6-5, the J gene TRBJ2-5; 9 bases fit TRBD1. This CDR3 has 13 residues. J was trimmed by 5 bases and V by 3 bases; bases with no gene match: 1. Germline V gene data show CDR1 as MNHEY and CDR2 as SVGAGI.

This clone has more than one count but fewer than ten. The J gene is TRBJ1-5, the V gene TRBV6-1, with 8 bases identical to TRBD1. With V trimmed by 7 bases and J by 4 bases, 3 bases remained unmatched. From germline, CDR1 is MNHNS and CDR2 SASEGT. The CDR3 extends over 13 amino acids. CDR3 sequence reads: CASTRTGNQPQHF. Written as DNA, the CDR3 is TGTGCCAGCACACGGACAGGGAATCAGCCCCAGCATTTT.

The CDR3 reads CASMGQGASKDGYTF. CDR3 in DNA: TGTGCCAGCATGGGACAGGGGGCGTCCAAGGATGGCTACACCTTC. The V and J genes are TRBV7-2 and TRBJ1-2; 12 bases agree with TRBD1. Germline V gene lookup returns CDR1 SGHTA and CDR2 FQGNSA. V trimming: 7 bases; J trimming: 6 bases; junction bases outside the gene matches: 9. This CDR3 comprises 15 residues. Using reference TRBV7-2 and TRBJ1-2 for the parts outside the CDR3, the full variable domain is GAGVSQSPSNKVTEKGKDVELRCDPISGHTALYWYRQSLGQGLEFLIYFQGNSAPDKSGLPSDRFSAERTGGSVSTLTIQRTQQEDSAVYLCASMGQGASKDGYTFGSGTRLTVV.

The chain uses TRBV11-2 and TRBJ1-2; D call uncertain. The length of the CDR3 is 13 residues. Per germline, CDR1 SGHAT and CDR2 FQNNGV. Trimming shortened V by 1 base and J by 9 bases, and 12 bases separated the two germline ends. The CDR3 is CASSLGTFGSYTF. As DNA, the CDR3 is TGTGCCAGCAGCTTAGGAACTTTCGGGAGCTACACCTTC.

The chain uses TRBV7-4 and TRBJ2-7; D unclear. The CDR3 length is 12 residues. Germline V lookup: CDR1 SGHVT, CDR2 SQSDAQ. Trimming removed 5 bases from V and 6 bases from J, with 11 bases in between. This CDR3 reads CASSRSGLEQYV. Written as DNA, the CDR3 is TGTGCCAGCAGCCGCAGTGGGCTCGAGCAGTACGTC.

The CDR3 region is CASSGVAGVLEQFF. The CDR3, as DNA: TGTGCCAGCAGTGGGGTAGCGGGAGTACTTGAGCAGTTCTTC. This chain links TRBV6-1 with TRBJ2-1, with 9 positions matching TRBD2. The length of the CDR3 is 14 residues. Germline trimming cut 4 bases from V and 9 bases from J; bases unmatched to any gene: 7. Germline V gene data show CDR1 as MNHNS and CDR2 as SASEGT.

This clone came up many times. The V call is TRBV6-1, the J call TRBJ2-6; D is uncertain. V dropped 4 bases and J dropped 0 bases, with 4 bases sitting between them. Germline CDR1 MNHNS, CDR2 SASEGT. This CDR3 contains 14 residues. CDR3 in DNA: TGTGCCAGCAGTGGCGTCTCTGGGGCCAACGTCCTGACTTTC. As protein: CASSGVSGANVLTF.

This rearrangement joins TRBV28 to TRBJ1-1; 8 nucleotides line up with TRBD1. Germline CDR1 and CDR2: MDHEN and SYDVKM. The V segment lost 5 bases and the J segment 6 bases; nucleotides outside the gene matches: 5. This CDR3 spans 13 amino acids. This CDR3 reads CASSLPDRAEAFF. The CDR3 DNA sequence: TGTGCCAGCAGTCTCCCGGACAGGGCTGAAGCTTTCTTT.